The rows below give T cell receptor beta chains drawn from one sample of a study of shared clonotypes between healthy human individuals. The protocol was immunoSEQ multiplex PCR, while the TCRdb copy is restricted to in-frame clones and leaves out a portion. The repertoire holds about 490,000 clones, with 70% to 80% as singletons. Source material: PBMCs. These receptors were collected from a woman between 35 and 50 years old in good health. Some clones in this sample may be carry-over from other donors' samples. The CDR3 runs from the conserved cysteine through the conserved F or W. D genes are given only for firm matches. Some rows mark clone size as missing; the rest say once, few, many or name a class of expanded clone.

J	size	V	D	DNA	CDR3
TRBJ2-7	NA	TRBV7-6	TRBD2	TGTGCCAGCAGCAAACAGGGTAGCGGGAGTAGGGGCGAGCAGTACTTC	CASSKQGSGSRGEQYF
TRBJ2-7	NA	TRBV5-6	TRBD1	TGTGCCAGCGGAGGACAGGGCTACGAGCAGTACTTC	CASGGQGYEQYF
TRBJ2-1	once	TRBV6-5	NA	TGTGCCAGCAGACCAGGTGGGGGAACCGCAATTGAGCAGTTCTTC	CASRPGGGTAIEQFF
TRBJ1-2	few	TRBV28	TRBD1	TGTGCCAGCAGTCTCTACAGGGGGCGGTATGGCTACACCTTC	CASSLYRGRYGYTF
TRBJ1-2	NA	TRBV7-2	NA	TGTGCCAGCAGCTTGGTCACGACAGGCTATGGCTACACCTTC	CASSLVTTGYGYTF
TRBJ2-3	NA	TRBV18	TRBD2	TGTGCCAGCTCACCACCTCGTAGCGGGAGTGGGACAGATACGCAGTATTTT	CASSPPRSGSGTDTQYF
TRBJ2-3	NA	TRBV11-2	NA	TGTGCCAGCAGCTTAGGGTTGTTTGCGGACAGCACAGATACGCAGTATTTT	CASSLGLFADSTDTQYF
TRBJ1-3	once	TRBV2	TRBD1	TGTGCCAGCACCGGACAGGCCTTGAGCTCTGGAAACACCATATATTTT	CASTGQALSSGNTIYF
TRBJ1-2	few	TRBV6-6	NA	TGTGCCAGCAGCCGTACAGGGACCTATGGCTACACCTTC	CASSRTGTYGYTF
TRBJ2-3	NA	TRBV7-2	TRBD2	TGTGCCAGCAGCTTAGGAAGCGGGAGGACGGCAGATACGCAGTATTTT	CASSLGSGRTADTQYF
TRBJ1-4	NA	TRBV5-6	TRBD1	TGTGCCAGCAGCACAAGACAGGGGAAGGATGAAAAACTGTTTTTT	CASSTRQGKDEKLFF
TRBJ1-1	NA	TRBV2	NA	TGTGCCAGCAGTGGCCGCGTAGGGTACACTGAAGCTTTCTTT	CASSGRVGYTEAFF
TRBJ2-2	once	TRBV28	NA	TGTGCCAGCAGTTTATTGGCGGGGAAGAACACCGGGGAGCTGTTTTTT	CASSLLAGKNTGELFF
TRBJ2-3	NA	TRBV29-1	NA	TGCAGCGTTGAAGACGGGGCGGCAGATACGCAGTATTTT	CSVEDGAADTQYF
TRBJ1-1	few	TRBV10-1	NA	TGCGCCAGCAGCCCCACGTTGGGGGCTGAAGCTTTCTTT	CASSPTLGAEAFF
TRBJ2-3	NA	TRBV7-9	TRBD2	TGTGCCAGCCGGTTAGCGGGAGCGGTAGATACGCAGTATTTT	CASRLAGAVDTQYF
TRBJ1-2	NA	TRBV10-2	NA	TGCGCCAGCAGTGAGTCACAGGGTATTTATGGCTACACCTTC	CASSESQGIYGYTF
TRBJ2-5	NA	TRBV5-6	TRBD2	TGTGCCAGCAGCTCCTGGGGGTTAGCGGGAGGGGAAGAGACCCAGTACTTC	CASSSWGLAGGEETQYF
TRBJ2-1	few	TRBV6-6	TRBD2	TGTGCCAGTAGCGGGAGGGCCCACAATGAGCAGTTCTTC	CASSGRAHNEQFF
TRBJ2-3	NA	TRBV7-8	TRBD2	TGTGCCAGCAGCCCCCGGCCGACTAGCGGGAGTTACACAGATACGCAGTATTTT	CASSPRPTSGSYTDTQYF
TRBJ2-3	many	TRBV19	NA	TGTGCCAGTTCCTTCGGGGGAGGTGGCACAGATACGCAGTATTTT	CASSFGGGGTDTQYF
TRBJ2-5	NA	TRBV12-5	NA	TGTGCTAGTGGTTTGGGAGAGACCCAGTACTTC	CASGLGETQYF
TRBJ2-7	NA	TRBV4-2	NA	TGTGCCAGCAGCCAAGACATAGGGGCCTCCTACGAGCAGTACTTC	CASSQDIGASYEQYF
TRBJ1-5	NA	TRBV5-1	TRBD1	TGCGCCAGCAGCGGGGGACAGGGAGATCAGCCCCAGCATTTT	CASSGGQGDQPQHF
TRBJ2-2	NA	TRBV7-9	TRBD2	TGTGCCAGCAGCCCGGGGGGGCTGGCCGGGGAGCTGTTTTTT	CASSPGGLAGELFF
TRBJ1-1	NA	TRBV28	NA	TGTGCCAGCAGTTTCTACGGGGGCGTCACTGAAGCTTTCTTT	CASSFYGGVTEAFF
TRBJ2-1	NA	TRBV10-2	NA	TGCGCCAGCACCGACCCGGGTGCGCCGACAGGACCTAATGAGCAGTTCTTC	CASTDPGAPTGPNEQFF
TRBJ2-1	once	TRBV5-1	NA	TGCGCCAGCAGCTTGGACAGGGTCGGCTACAATGAGCAGTTCTTC	CASSLDRVGYNEQFF
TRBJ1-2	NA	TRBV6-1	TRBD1	TGTGCCAGCAGTGGCAGGACAGGGAACTATGGCTACACCTTC	CASSGRTGNYGYTF
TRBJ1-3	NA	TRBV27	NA	TGTGCCAGCAGTTTAAGGGGTTCCGGAAACACCATATATTTT	CASSLRGSGNTIYF
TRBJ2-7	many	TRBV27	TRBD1	TGTGCCAGCAGCATCGGACAGGGGGCGTCCTACGAGCAGTACTTC	CASSIGQGASYEQYF
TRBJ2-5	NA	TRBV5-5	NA	TGTGCCAGCAGCTTGCGGGAGGAGACCCAGTACTTC	CASSLREETQYF
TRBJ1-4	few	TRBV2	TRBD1	TGTGCCAGCAGGATGACAGGGAACAATGAAAAACTGTTTTTT	CASRMTGNNEKLFF
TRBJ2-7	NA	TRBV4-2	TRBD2	TGTGCCAGCAGCCATCAAGCGGGGGGATCTAGTTCCTACGAGCAGTACTTC	CASSHQAGGSSSYEQYF
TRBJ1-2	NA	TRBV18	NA	TGTGCCAGCTCACCGGCCCTGGCGGAAGGCTACACCTTC	CASSPALAEGYTF
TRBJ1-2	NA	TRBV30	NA	TGTGCCTGGAGTGTACTGGCAGTCTCTAACTATGGCTACACCTTC	CAWSVLAVSNYGYTF
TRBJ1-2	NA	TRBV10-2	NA	TGCGCCAGCAGTGAGTTTCGGGGGAGACATGGCTACACCTTC	CASSEFRGRHGYTF
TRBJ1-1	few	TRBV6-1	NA	TGTGCCAGCAGCCAGTTGGTCCGCAGCGCTGAAGCTTTCTTT	CASSQLVRSAEAFF
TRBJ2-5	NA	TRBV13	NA	TGTGCCAGCAGCCCCCCGTCGGGGGCCCAGTACTTC	CASSPPSGAQYF